This T cell receptor beta chain stems from a study of blood T cell repertoires in COVID-19. The length of the CDR3 is 13 residues. The germline V gene encodes CDR1 KGHSH and CDR2 LQKENI. V lost 3 bases to trimming and J lost 7 bases; unmatched junction nucleotides: 4. Here immunoSEQ multiplex PCR was the method, and the copy in TCRdb shows in-frame clones only, minus some. The repertoire holds about 38,000 clones, with around 96% as singletons. This TCR came from a human donor with active COVID-19. The donor label of this sample is uncertain. V and J are TRBV18 and TRBJ2-7; the match to TRBD1 covers 9 bases. The material sequenced was peripheral blood. The CDR3 bases are TGTGCCAGCTCACCCCGGGACAGGGATGAGCAGTACTTC. Translated, it gives CASSPRDRDEQYF. The entire variable domain, with the rest obtained from reference TRBV18 and TRBJ2-7, is as follows: NAGVMQNPRHLVRRRGQEARLRCSPMKGHSHVYWYRQLPEEGLKFMVYLQKENIIDESGMPKERFSAEFPKEGPSILRIQQVVRGDSAAYFCASSPRDRDEQYFGPGTRLTVT.